A selection of T cell receptor beta chains follows, all from one sample in a study of immune heterogeneity within non-small cell lung tumors. TCRdb fed the multiplex PCR reads into MiXCR, producing one record per CDR3 protein. This sample has about 34,000 distinct CDR3 sequences, with about 29% found just once. Sequenced sample: lung tumor tissue. The receptors were gathered from a man between 35 and 55 years old with non-small cell lung cancer. Both conserved end residues are part of each CDR3. D genes are given only for firm matches. Size is omitted from some rows. Given values are once, few, many or a class for expanded clones.

size: few
J: TRBJ1-4
D: .
V: TRBV19
DNA: TGTGCCAGTAGTATAAATAATGAAAAACTGTTTTTT
CDR3: CASSINNEKLFF

size: medium-sized
J: TRBJ1-5
D: .
V: TRBV28
DNA: TGTGCCAGCAGTTTGGGGACCGGGACACATAATCAGCCCCAGCATTTT
CDR3: CASSLGTGTHNQPQHF

size: few
J: TRBJ1-6
D: .
V: TRBV4-3
DNA: TGCGCCAGCAGCCAAGAGAGCTCATCACCCCTCCACTTT
CDR3: CASSQESSSPLHF

size: .
J: TRBJ2-1
D: TRBD2
V: TRBV5-1
DNA: TGCGCCAGCAGCTTGATGGCTAGCGGGAGTTATGAGCAGTTCTTC
CDR3: CASSLMASGSYEQFF

size: .
J: TRBJ1-2
D: .
V: TRBV5-5
DNA: TGTGCCAGCAGCTCGAATGACCGATACTATGGCTACACCTTC
CDR3: CASSSNDRYYGYTF

size: .
J: TRBJ2-1
D: .
V: TRBV6-4
DNA: TGTGCCAGCAAGGGTACGCGACCCCAAAACAATGAGCAGTTCTTC
CDR3: CASKGTRPQNNEQFF

size: .
J: TRBJ2-7
D: TRBD1
V: TRBV5-4
DNA: TGTGCCAGCAGCCGTGGACAGGGTGTATACGAGCAGTACTTC
CDR3: CASSRGQGVYEQYF

size: few
J: TRBJ2-3
D: .
V: TRBV27
DNA: TGTGCCAGCAGTTTTTCTCTACGAGATACGCAGTATTTT
CDR3: CASSFSLRDTQYF

size: many
J: TRBJ2-1
D: .
V: TRBV24-1
DNA: TGTGCCACCAGTGATTACAGAGAGCAGTTCTTC
CDR3: CATSDYREQFF

size: many
J: TRBJ2-7
D: .
V: TRBV6-2/TRBV6-3
DNA: TGTGCCAGCAGTCATGCCCCGGGGGGCCGAAAACCGGTCTACGAGCAGTACTTC
CDR3: CASSHAPGGRKPVYEQYF

size: many
J: TRBJ2-7
D: .
V: TRBV24-1
DNA: TGTGCCACCAGTGATCCAACTTCGGGCCACGAGCAGTACTTC
CDR3: CATSDPTSGHEQYF

size: .
J: TRBJ2-1
D: .
V: TRBV3-1
DNA: TGTGCCAGCAGCCAAGATACTGGTGAGCAGTTCTTC
CDR3: CASSQDTGEQFF

size: .
J: TRBJ2-1
D: .
V: TRBV4-2
DNA: TGTGCCAGCAGCCATCATACGAGAGGGAAGGGTGATGGTGAGCAGTTCTTC
CDR3: CASSHHTRGKGDGEQFF

size: .
J: TRBJ2-2
D: TRBD1
V: TRBV11-3
DNA: TGTGCCAGCAACCGACCCTCCGGGACAGGGAACACCGGGGAGCTTTTTTTT
CDR3: CASNRPSGTGNTGELFF

size: many
J: TRBJ1-3
D: .
V: TRBV6-1
DNA: TGTGCCAGCAGTGAAATGACGGGGTCTGGAAACACCATATATTTT
CDR3: CASSEMTGSGNTIYF

size: few
J: TRBJ1-1
D: .
V: TRBV5-1
DNA: TGCGCCAGCAGCCCACAGGTGGGTCATACTGAAGCTTTCTTT
CDR3: CASSPQVGHTEAFF

size: .
J: TRBJ2-1
D: TRBD2
V: TRBV10-2
DNA: TGCGCCAGCAGTGCACGGGAACTAGCGGGAGGTGAGCAGTTCTTC
CDR3: CASSARELAGGEQFF

size: many
J: TRBJ2-1
D: .
V: TRBV27
DNA: TGTGCCAGCAGTCCCATAGACAGGGTGTTGGGGGGGCACAATGAGCAGTTCTTC
CDR3: CASSPIDRVLGGHNEQFF

size: few
J: TRBJ2-3
D: TRBD2
V: TRBV24-1
DNA: TGTGCCACCAGTGCCAACCTCGGGGGACTAGCGGGAGGAGGGTCAGATACGCAGTATTTT
CDR3: CATSANLGGLAGGGSDTQYF

size: few
J: TRBJ2-1
D: TRBD2
V: TRBV14
DNA: TGTGCCAGCAGCAAAAAGGGGACTAGCCCCTACTATGAGCAGTTCTTC
CDR3: CASSKKGTSPYYEQFF

size: .
J: TRBJ2-7
D: .
V: TRBV5-4
DNA: TGTGCCAGCAGCCTCCTTCGTGGCGGGTCCGCCTACGAGCAGTACTTC
CDR3: CASSLLRGGSAYEQYF

size: .
J: TRBJ2-1
D: .
V: TRBV9
DNA: TGTGCCAGCAGCGTTTCCCCCACGGCCACAAACAATGAGCAGTTCTTC
CDR3: CASSVSPTATNNEQFF

size: medium-sized
J: TRBJ2-2
D: .
V: TRBV30
DNA: TGTGCCTGGAGTGGGGCCTTCCCCACCGCGGAGCTGTTTTTT
CDR3: CAWSGAFPTAELFF

size: few
J: TRBJ2-2
D: .
V: TRBV5-4
DNA: TGTGCCAGCAGCCCAAGGACTTCTCCCACTAACGGGGAGCTGTTTTTT
CDR3: CASSPRTSPTNGELFF

size: many
J: TRBJ2-5
D: TRBD2
V: TRBV11-2
DNA: TGTGCCAGCAGCTCTACCGGGACTAGCGGACAGACCCAGTACTTC
CDR3: CASSSTGTSGQTQYF

size: few
J: TRBJ2-3
D: TRBD2
V: TRBV15
DNA: TGTGCCACCAGCAGAGAAACTAGCGGCACAGATACGCAGTATTTT
CDR3: CATSRETSGTDTQYF

size: few
J: TRBJ2-1
D: TRBD2
V: TRBV20-1
DNA: TGCAGTGCTAGGTTTCTAGCGGGAAATGAGCAGTTCTTC
CDR3: CSARFLAGNEQFF

size: many
J: TRBJ1-6
D: TRBD1
V: TRBV12-3/TRBV12-4
DNA: TGTGCCAGCAGTCGACAGGGGTCAATTTCACCCCTCCACTTT
CDR3: CASSRQGSISPLHF

size: few
J: TRBJ2-1
D: .
V: TRBV6-2/TRBV6-3
DNA: TGTGCCAGCACCTACGGGGGACCCAACTACAATGAGCAGTTCTTC
CDR3: CASTYGGPNYNEQFF

size: many
J: TRBJ2-1
D: TRBD2
V: TRBV27
DNA: TGTGCCAGCAGTTTCAGTGGGACTAGCGGGAGCAACTCCTACAATGAGCAGTTCTTC
CDR3: CASSFSGTSGSNSYNEQFF

size: many
J: TRBJ2-6
D: TRBD1
V: TRBV6-1
DNA: TGTGCCAGCAGTACCGGGACAGTCAACGTCCTGACTTTC
CDR3: CASSTGTVNVLTF

size: .
J: TRBJ2-6
D: TRBD1
V: TRBV5-1
DNA: TGCGCCAGCAGCATCCGACAGGGAGTTGGGGCCAACGTCCTGACTTTC
CDR3: CASSIRQGVGANVLTF

size: .
J: TRBJ2-1
D: .
V: TRBV19
DNA: TGTTACCCCTCTATAGCGGATAGCTCCTACAATGAGCAGTTCTTC
CDR3: CYPSIADSSYNEQFF

size: few
J: TRBJ1-1
D: .
V: TRBV5-6
DNA: TGTGCCAGCAGCTTGGCGTTGTACACTGAAGCTTTCTTT
CDR3: CASSLALYTEAFF

size: few
J: TRBJ1-6
D: TRBD1
V: TRBV5-4
DNA: TGTGCCAGCAGCCCCGGACAGGGGGATTCACCCCTCCACTTT
CDR3: CASSPGQGDSPLHF

size: .
J: TRBJ2-7
D: TRBD2
V: TRBV10-3
DNA: TGTGCCATCAAGATAGCGGGAGGGCCCTACGAGCAGTACTTC
CDR3: CAIKIAGGPYEQYF

size: .
J: TRBJ2-7
D: .
V: TRBV27
DNA: TGTGCCAGCAGCGACGGGACAAGTGGAAACTACGAGCAGTACTTC
CDR3: CASSDGTSGNYEQYF

size: .
J: TRBJ2-7
D: .
V: TRBV6-2/TRBV6-3
DNA: TGTGCCAGCAGTTACAGCGCGGAGGGGGGCGAGCAGTACTTC
CDR3: CASSYSAEGGEQYF

size: many
J: TRBJ2-7
D: .
V: TRBV10-3
DNA: TGTGCCATCAGTGAGGGGAGCGGGCTCTACGAGCAGTACTTC
CDR3: CAISEGSGLYEQYF

size: .
J: TRBJ2-3
D: .
V: TRBV3-1
DNA: TGTGCCAGCAGCCGGACCCTAAGCAAGAGAACAGATACGCAGTATTTT
CDR3: CASSRTLSKRTDTQYF

size: few
J: TRBJ2-4
D: .
V: TRBV30
DNA: TGTGCCTGGAGCTTACAGGGTAACATTCAGTACTTC
CDR3: CAWSLQGNIQYF

size: .
J: TRBJ1-2
D: .
V: TRBV9
DNA: TGTGCCAGCTCACAGGGACCGCCGATCGGCTATGGCTACACCTTC
CDR3: CASSQGPPIGYGYTF

size: many
J: TRBJ2-6
D: .
V: TRBV30
DNA: TGTGCCTGGTTAGGGGGCTCTGGGGCCAACGTCCTGACTTTC
CDR3: CAWLGGSGANVLTF

size: once
J: TRBJ1-5
D: TRBD1
V: TRBV6-2/TRBV6-3
DNA: TGTGCCAGCACCGGGACAGGCAGCAATCAGCCCCAGCATTTT
CDR3: CASTGTGSNQPQHF

size: .
J: TRBJ1-1
D: .
V: TRBV19
DNA: TGTGCCAGTAGTATAGGTCCGAGGAACACTGAAGCTTTCTTT
CDR3: CASSIGPRNTEAFF

size: few
J: TRBJ2-2
D: .
V: TRBV6-2/TRBV6-3
DNA: TGTGCCAGCACTAACGACCGGGAGCTGTTTTTT
CDR3: CASTNDRELFF

size: many
J: TRBJ2-7
D: TRBD1
V: TRBV18
DNA: TGTGCCAGCTCACGCTACACCGGGACAGGGGTAGGCGAGCAGTACTTC
CDR3: CASSRYTGTGVGEQYF

size: few
J: TRBJ2-7
D: .
V: TRBV11-2
DNA: TGTGCCAGCAGCTTAGGACAATACGAGCAGTACTTC
CDR3: CASSLGQYEQYF

size: .
J: TRBJ2-3
D: .
V: TRBV19
DNA: TGTGCCAGTAGCGGACTCGGGACTCAGACAGATACGCAGTATTTT
CDR3: CASSGLGTQTDTQYF

size: .
J: TRBJ1-1
D: .
V: TRBV7-9
DNA: TGTGCCAGCAGCTCGGATGGGGGGAACACTGAAGCTTTCTTT
CDR3: CASSSDGGNTEAFF

size: few
J: TRBJ1-2
D: .
V: TRBV7-2
DNA: TGTGCCAGCAGCTTAGACAGGGTTTTTTATGGCTACACCTTC
CDR3: CASSLDRVFYGYTF

size: many
J: TRBJ2-1
D: .
V: TRBV6-6
DNA: TGTGCCAGCAGTTACCGACAGTACAATGAGCAGTTCTTC
CDR3: CASSYRQYNEQFF

size: many
J: TRBJ1-5
D: TRBD1
V: TRBV4-1
DNA: TGCGCCAGCAGCCAAAGTCCCAGGGGGAACCAGCCCCAGCATTTT
CDR3: CASSQSPRGNQPQHF

size: many
J: TRBJ2-6
D: TRBD1
V: TRBV14
DNA: TGTGCCAGCAGCGTTTATGCACACAGGGGCTCTGGGGCCAACGTCCTGACTTTC
CDR3: CASSVYAHRGSGANVLTF

size: .
J: TRBJ2-7
D: .
V: TRBV11-2
DNA: TGTGCCAGCAGCACCCCCCCGCGGGAAGGGTACGAGCAGTACTTC
CDR3: CASSTPPREGYEQYF